Here is one T cell receptor beta chain with its context. No antigen is known for it. A junction end diverges from the germline sequence, so it may reflect a read error. PCR amplification relied on 60 Vbeta primers (plus 13 Jbeta primers). Per the authors' pipeline: About 10 million shared chains were among around 80 million unique TCR beta chains counted in a later analysis. Sequenced by immunoSEQ multiplex PCR; TCRdb stores in-frame clones only, minus some. V and J calls and clone size come straight from that table; D and trimming were deduced from the DNA. The sample has around 190,000 clones; approximately 90% are singletons. The sample belongs to a study of cytomegalovirus exposure and HLA in healthy donors. Study-level points and caveats: Later examination showed HLA-associated TCR beta chains had greater clonal expansion than equally common others. Sequences of the TCR beta chain were said to predict the HLA-A and HLA-B alleles of most subjects accurately. The study found most TCR sequences rare, yet found some public TCRs in many donors.

The germline V gene encodes CDR1 LNHNV and CDR2 YYDKDF (reference sequence). CDR3 length equals 17 residues. The chain employs TRBV15 and TRBJ2-7; 12 bases agree with TRBD2. This TCR derives from a boy aged 2 to 10 in good health and CMV-seronegative. Sequenced material: PBMCs. The CDR3 DNA follows: TGTGCCACCAGCAGATCCTCAACCAACCTACTAGCGGGAGGCAGTGTATTC. Encoded protein: CATSRSSTNLLAGGSVF.